These 27 T cell receptor beta chains originate from one sample sequenced in a study of identical twins. TCRdb recomputed calls from the 5' RACE reads with MiXCR, one row per CDR3 protein. Of more than 1.5 million distinct CDR3 sequences in the sample, about 31% were seen once. What was sequenced was cord blood. These receptors came from a newborn girl in good health.

CDR3 DNA sequence: TGTGCCAGCAGTTACTCTGGGATTAGAACGGCAGATACGCAGTATTTT. It yields the protein CASSYSGIRTADTQYF. The genes are TRBV28 and TRBJ2-3; D not certain. Trimming shortened V by 4 bases and J by 4 bases, and 18 bases separated the two germline ends. Germline CDR1 reads MDHEN; CDR2 reads SYDVKM. The CDR3 sequence is 16 residues long.

This chain uses TRBV5-1 with TRBJ1-4, with TRBD1 as a possible D gene (5 bases). This CDR3 has 15 amino acids. Per germline, CDR1 SGHRS and CDR2 YFSETQ. The ends were cut back, 5 bases at V and 0 bases at J, with 11 bases in the middle. CDR3 loop: CASRSTRATNEKLFF. For the CDR3, the DNA is TGCGCCAGCAGATCCACCAGGGCAACTAATGAAAAACTGTTTTTT.

This rearrangement joins TRBV27 to TRBJ2-3; 13 nucleotides align to TRBD2. Germline lookup yields CDR1 MNHEY and CDR2 SMNVEV (reference sequence). The length of the CDR3 is 16 residues. The trim removed 6 bases at V and 4 bases at J, leaving 7 bases unmatched. The CDR3 DNA reads as TGTGCCAGCAGACAACTAGCGGGGGGGCGACCAGATACGCAGTATTTT. Translated, it gives CASRQLAGGRPDTQYF.

The J gene is TRBJ1-2, the V gene TRBV29-1, with 7 bases aligning to TRBD1. This CDR3 is built from 14 residues. CDR1 and CDR2 (germline): SQVTM, ANQGSEA. With 4 bases clipped from V and 2 bases from J, the junction kept 7 bases outside the gene matches. CDR3 residues: CSVGRRQGNYGYTF. DNA for the CDR3: TGCAGCGTTGGGCGGCGACAGGGAAACTATGGCTACACCTTC.

The chain couples TRBV9 to TRBJ1-2; 8 bases line up with TRBD1. Looked up from germline, CDR1 is SGDLS and CDR2 is YYNGEE. The CDR3 is 13 residues long. The V segment lost 3 bases and the J segment 7 bases; nucleotides outside the gene matches: 5. CDR3 in amino acids: CASSAGQGFGYTF. The DNA for the CDR3 is TGTGCCAGCAGCGCAGGACAGGGTTTTGGCTACACCTTC.

This clonotype came up a few times. The genes are TRBV6-1 and TRBJ2-2, with a tentative D call TRBD2 (6 bases). Trimming took off 6 bases at V and 1 base at J, with 9 bases between the two ends. The CDR3 spans 14 residues. CDR1 is MNHNS and CDR2 is SASEGT in the germline V gene. The CDR3 DNA reads TGTGCCAGCAGCTCGACTAGGAACACCGGGGAGCTGTTTTTT. As protein: CASSSTRNTGELFF.

This clonotype was seen only a few times. The chain links TRBV29-1 to TRBJ2-2; no reliable D call. The CDR3 consists of 12 residues. CDR1 and CDR2 from the germline V gene are SQVTM and ANQGSEA. V gave up 4 bases and J gave up 2 bases, with 5 bases separating them. CDR3 amino acids: CSVVPNTGELFF. For the CDR3, the DNA is TGCAGCGTTGTTCCAAACACCGGGGAGCTGTTTTTT.

The genes are TRBV7-2 and TRBJ2-4; 11 bases align to TRBD2. CDR3 length: 17 amino acids. Per germline, CDR1 SGHTA and CDR2 FQGNSA. The J segment lost 1 base and the V segment lost 4 bases, leaving 6 bases of the junction unmatched. The DNA for the CDR3 is TGTGCCAGCAGCTCTGGGGGACTAGCGGACGCCAAAAACATTCAGTACTTC. Translated: CASSSGGLADAKNIQYF. The full variable domain, with the rest looked up from reference TRBV7-2 and TRBJ2-4, is GAGVSQSPSNKVTEKGKDVELRCDPISGHTALYWYRQSLGQGLEFLIYFQGNSAPDKSGLPSDRFSAERTGGSVSTLTIQRTQQEDSAVYLCASSSGGLADAKNIQYFGAGTRLSVL.

This sequence joins TRBV15 and TRBJ2-1; 8 bases line up with TRBD1. Trimming took 0 bases from V and 7 from J; bases not matched to a gene: 5. The CDR3 totals 15 residues. Germline CDR1 is LNHNV and CDR2 is YYDKDF (reference sequence). Here the CDR3 reads CATSRETQGANEQFF. In nucleotides, the CDR3 is TGTGCCACCAGCAGAGAAACTCAGGGGGCGAATGAGCAGTTCTTC. The whole variable domain, remainder taken from reference TRBV15 and TRBJ2-1, is DAMVIQNPRYQVTQFGKPVTLSCSQTLNHNVMYWYQQKSSQAPKLLFHYYDKDFNNEADTPDNFQSRRPNTSFCFLDIRSPGLGDTAMYLCATSRETQGANEQFFGPGTRLTVL.

This clonotype was recorded only once. V usage is TRBV28 and J usage is TRBJ2-1; D not certain. The J call may be faulty, since TRBJ2-7 better matches the DNA end. Looked up from germline, CDR1 is MDHEN and CDR2 is SYDVKM. The CDR3 is 15 amino acids. The CDR3 loop reads CASSSTFSSYNEQYF. The DNA of the CDR3 is TGTGCCAGCAGTTCCACATTCAGCTCCTACAATGAGCAGTACTTC.

The gene calls are TRBV28 and TRBJ1-6; a weak D match, TRBD1 (6 bases). The CDR3 runs 14 residues. Per germline, CDR1 MDHEN and CDR2 SYDVKM. V lost 7 bases and J lost 9, with 16 bases in between. The CDR3 is CASIATGGGSPLHF. CDR3 bases: TGTGCCAGCATAGCGACAGGTGGTGGTTCACCCCTCCACTTT.

This clonotype showed up many times. The chain joins TRBV11-1 to TRBJ2-7; D may be TRBD1 or TRBD2 (5 bases each). The ends were cut back, 0 bases at V and 3 bases at J, with 9 bases in the middle. The V gene's germline CDR1 is SGHAT and CDR2 FQDESV (reference sequence). This CDR3 contains 14 residues. CDR3 in DNA: TGTGCCAGCAGCTTAGCGGGACCGGGCTACGAGCAGTACTTC. As protein: CASSLAGPGYEQYF.

The chain links TRBV27 to TRBJ1-1; 8 bases line up with TRBD1. V lost 1 base, J lost 8 bases, and 3 bases stayed unmatched. The CDR3 consists of 13 residues. Germline V gene sequence: CDR1 MNHEY, CDR2 SMNVEV (reference sequence). The CDR3, as DNA: TGTGCCAGCAGTTTATTTTGGGACAGGGAAGCTTTCTTT. Translation gives CASSLFWDREAFF.

About this clonotype itself: This could be a read error, since a much larger clone is one nucleotide away. This chain joins TRBV29-1 and TRBJ2-1; no definite D call. The V gene's germline CDR1 is SQVTM and CDR2 ANQGSEA. The CDR3 contains 13 residues. Trimming left V 3 bases short and J 10 bases short, with 16 bases between. The CDR3 DNA is TGCAGCGTTGAGGGTGGGAAGTCCTACGAGCAGTTCTTC. Its protein is CSVEGGKSYEQFF.

This rearrangement joins TRBV7-2 to TRBJ1-2, with 7 bases fitting TRBD1. The V and J ends lost 1 base and 7 bases, in that order; junction bases with no gene match: 9. This CDR3 comprises 15 residues. Per germline, CDR1 SGHTA and CDR2 FQGNSA. The CDR3 is CASSLGARGQSGYTF. In DNA form, the CDR3 reads TGTGCCAGCAGCTTAGGAGCTAGGGGGCAATCTGGCTACACCTTC.

This clonotype appeared once. At one end the junction does not follow the germline gene, possibly because of a read error. V and J are TRBV20-1 and TRBJ2-1, with 9 bases that match TRBD1. The CDR3 consists of 15 residues. Germline V gene sequence: CDR1 DFQATT, CDR2 SNEGSKA (reference sequence). The CDR3 DNA sequence: TGCTGTGCTACCCCCGGGACAGGGACCTACAATGAGCAGTTCTTC. It specifies CCATPGTGTYNEQFF.

This sequence joins TRBV10-3 and TRBJ2-3, with 11 bases matching TRBD2. V was pared by 0 bases and J by 6 bases, with 11 bases of the junction left unmatched. The CDR3 is 18 residues long. Germline CDR1 reads ENHRY; CDR2 reads SYGVKD. The CDR3 reads CAISESKVAGGPRDTQYF. CDR3 nucleotide sequence: TGTGCCATCAGTGAGTCGAAGGTAGCGGGAGGGCCCCGGGATACGCAGTATTTT.

This clonotype has only a few counts. The V call is TRBV15, the J call TRBJ2-3; 8 nucleotides line up with TRBD1. Germline assignment: CDR1 LNHNV and CDR2 YYDKDF (reference sequence). V dropped 5 bases and J dropped 8; count of bases not matched to a gene: 15. This CDR3 spans 16 amino acids. The CDR3 reads CATSDRGKRFTGTQYF. The CDR3 DNA sequence: TGTGCCACCAGCGACAGGGGCAAGAGGTTTACGGGTACGCAGTATTTT.

The chain carries TRBV25-1 and TRBJ2-3; D unresolved. This CDR3 has 13 residues. CDR1 and CDR2 (germline): MGHDK, SYGVNS. With 1 base removed from V and 7 bases from J, the gap between germline ends came to 9 bases. CDR3 in DNA: TGTGCCAGCAGTGAATCCGGTTTATATACGCAGTATTTT. This sequence encodes CASSESGLYTQYF.

The sample holds many counts of this clonotype. This chain's CDR3 is CSAAGGSEQYF. The CDR3 DNA follows: TGCAGTGCTGCTGGGGGAAGCGAGCAGTACTTC. This chain uses TRBV20-1 with TRBJ2-5, with D possibly being TRBD1 or TRBD2 (5 bases each). The DNA end is a closer match to TRBJ2-7, so the J assignment may be wrong. This CDR3 is built from 11 residues. Germline-derived CDR1 and CDR2 are DFQATT and SNEGSKA (reference sequence).

This clonotype was counted between two and nine times. The rearrangement links TRBV29-1 to TRBJ1-4, with a weak D call TRBD1 (5 bases). The germline CDR1 and CDR2 sequences are SQVTM and ANQGSEA. Between the trimmed V and J ends, which lost 7 bases and 2 bases, there was a span of 11 bases. The CDR3 contains 13 residues. CDR3 in amino acids: CSAGTSTNEKLFF. Written as DNA, the CDR3 is TGCAGCGCCGGGACTTCCACTAATGAAAAACTGTTTTTT.

This chain links TRBV5-1 with TRBJ2-6; no definite D call. The germline V gene has CDR1 SGHRS and CDR2 YFSETQ. The CDR3 loop spans 18 amino acids. V was shortened by 0 bases and J by 4 bases, with 17 bases between the two germline ends. The CDR3 here is CASSLERIIFSGANVLTF. The CDR3 DNA reads as TGCGCCAGCAGCTTGGAGAGAATAATCTTCTCCGGGGCCAACGTCCTGACTTTC.

The genes are TRBV7-2 and TRBJ2-2; D gene uncertain. The ends were cut back, 6 bases at V and 1 base at J, with 15 bases in the middle. Germline V gene sequence: CDR1 SGHTA, CDR2 FQGNSA. There are 16 residues in the CDR3. The CDR3 coding sequence is TGTGCCAGCAGATCAAGTAGAACCTTGAACACCGGGGAGCTGTTTTTT. It is translated as CASRSSRTLNTGELFF.

The chain uses TRBV6-5 and TRBJ2-3, with 9 nucleotides matching TRBD2. V dropped 6 bases and J dropped 4; count of bases not matched to a gene: 5. The CDR3 totals 14 residues. CDR1 is MNHEY, CDR2 SVGAGI, per germline. The CDR3 sequence: CASRTSGNPDTQYF. In DNA, the CDR3 is TGTGCCAGCAGGACTAGCGGAAACCCAGATACGCAGTATTTT.

This clonotype was found a few times. The chain employs TRBV3-1 and TRBJ2-4, with D uncertain. The DNA matches TRBJ2-7 better at its end, which makes the J call doubtful. The CDR3 length is 11 residues. Germline V gene data show CDR1 as LGHDT and CDR2 as YNNKEL (reference sequence). The CDR3 sequence: CASRSFHEQYF. The CDR3 DNA is TGTGCCAGCAGGAGTTTCCACGAGCAGTACTTC.

The genes are TRBV6-6 and TRBJ1-5; D might be TRBD1 (5 bases). The CDR3 loop spans 13 amino acids. Trimming pared 10 bases from V and 7 bases from J, leaving 17 bases between. Germline CDR1 MNHNY, CDR2 SVGAGI (reference sequence). CDR3 protein: CATQQALLQPQHF. Here the CDR3 DNA reads TGTGCCACCCAACAGGCTCTTCTGCAGCCCCAGCATTTT.

This clonotype was seen only a few times. The V call is TRBV20-1, the J call TRBJ2-5, with 8 nucleotides matching TRBD1. Gene TRBJ2-7 matches the end of the DNA better, so the J call may be wrong. CDR3 length: 14 amino acids. Germline V CDR1 and CDR2: DFQATT, SNEGSKA (reference sequence). The CDR3 DNA reads TGCAGTGCTAGGGCCAGGGGGCTATGGTTCGAGCAGTACTTC. As protein: CSARARGLWFEQYF.